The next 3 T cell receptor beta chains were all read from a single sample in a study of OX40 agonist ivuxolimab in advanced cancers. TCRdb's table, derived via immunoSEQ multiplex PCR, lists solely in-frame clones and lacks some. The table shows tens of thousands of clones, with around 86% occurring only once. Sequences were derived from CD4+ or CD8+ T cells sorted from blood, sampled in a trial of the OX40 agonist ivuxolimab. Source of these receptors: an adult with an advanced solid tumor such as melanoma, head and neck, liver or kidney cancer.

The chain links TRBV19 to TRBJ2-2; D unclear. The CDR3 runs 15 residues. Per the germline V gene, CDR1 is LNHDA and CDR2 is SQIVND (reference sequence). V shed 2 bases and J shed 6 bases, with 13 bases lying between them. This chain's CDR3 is CASSITLTLPGELFF. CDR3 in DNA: TGTGCCAGTAGTATAACCCTCACGTTACCCGGGGAGCTGTTTTTT.

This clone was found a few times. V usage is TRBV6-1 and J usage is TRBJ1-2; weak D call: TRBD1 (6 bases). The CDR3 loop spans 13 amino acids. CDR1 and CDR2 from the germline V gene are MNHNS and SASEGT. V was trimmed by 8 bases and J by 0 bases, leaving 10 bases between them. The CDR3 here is CASHRVSNYGYTF. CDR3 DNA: TGTGCCAGCCACAGGGTTTCTAACTATGGCTACACCTTC.

The CDR3 here is CASSQPPDGYTF. For the CDR3, the DNA is TGTGCCAGCAGCCAACCCCCCGATGGCTACACCTTC. J is TRBJ1-2 and V is TRBV4-2; D is unresolved. Trimming cost V 2 bases and J 6 bases, with 7 bases left between them. The CDR3 sequence is 12 residues long. CDR1 LGHNA and CDR2 YNFKEQ come from the germline V gene.